The rows below give T cell receptor beta chains drawn from one sample of a study of blood T cell repertoires in COVID-19. The data were produced by immunoSEQ multiplex PCR, yet TCRdb's version contains in-frame clones alone and is incomplete. The sample holds 50,000 to 65,000 clones, approximately 85% seen once. The sample was peripheral blood. The receptors originated from a human donor in a cohort sampled during active COVID-19. CDR3s include the opening cysteine and the closing phenylalanine or tryptophan.

j_call | v_call | cdr3_aa
TRBJ1-1 | TRBV12-3/TRBV12-4 | CASSFVPQGEAFF
TRBJ1-3 | TRBV30 | CAWSTGGSGNTIYF
TRBJ2-3 | TRBV19 | CASSSRADTQYF
TRBJ2-1 | TRBV19 | CASSRGVMGHSAYNEQFF
TRBJ2-7 | TRBV4-2 | CASSQDQGASYEQYF
TRBJ1-6 | TRBV6-5 | CASSYRDRGSPLHF
TRBJ2-6 | TRBV4-1 | CASSQLPGANVLTF
TRBJ1-6 | TRBV30 | CAWTRTNNSPLHF
TRBJ1-1 | TRBV7-9 | CASSRPGQGLEAFF
TRBJ1-3 | TRBV6-5 | CASITGGGDTIYF
TRBJ2-3 | TRBV5-1 | CASSLTSGTPDTQYF
TRBJ2-6 | TRBV7-2 | CASSPGSPGANVLTF
TRBJ1-1 | TRBV6-5 | CASRYDRGNTEAFF
TRBJ2-5 | TRBV3-1/TRBV3-2 | CASSQALAGAETQYF
TRBJ1-1 | TRBV6-2/TRBV6-3 | CASSKQGVDTEAFF
TRBJ1-1 | TRBV7-9 | CASSLVTGGMNTEAFF
TRBJ2-4 | TRBV20-1 | CSARVADIQYF
TRBJ2-7 | TRBV19 | CASTDRGQPYEQYF
TRBJ1-3 | TRBV5-1 | CASSLAAGTGNTIYF
TRBJ2-1 | TRBV5-1 | CASSPGQGDINEQFF
TRBJ1-5 | TRBV12-5 | CASGLPGNSNQPQHF
TRBJ2-3 | TRBV28 | CAARDSTDTQYF
TRBJ2-7 | TRBV3-1/TRBV3-2 | CASSRQIPYEQYF
TRBJ2-3 | TRBV5-3 | CARSFQGERTDTQYF
TRBJ2-7 | TRBV24-1 | CATSKGQGYEQYF
TRBJ2-2 | TRBV7-2 | CASSLGQAGYTGELFF
TRBJ2-3 | TRBV24-1 | CATSDVTSGGRDTQYF
TRBJ1-5 | TRBV6-4 | CASSASGGGQPQHF
TRBJ1-1 | TRBV18 | CASSPGTGANTEAFF
TRBJ1-1 | TRBV6-4 | CASSATAMNTEAFF
TRBJ2-1 | TRBV6-5 | CASSPSGTGHNEQFF
TRBJ1-5 | TRBV6-5 | CASSSGGRQPQHF
TRBJ2-7 | TRBV5-8 | CASSFRSSGVEQYF
TRBJ2-2 | TRBV5-1 | CASSLGQVYTGELFF
TRBJ1-5 | TRBV2 | CASSWVNRDQPQHF
TRBJ1-2 | TRBV6-5 | CASRSPTGGGYTF
TRBJ2-3 | TRBV30 | CAWSQERTSGTSNTQYF
TRBJ1-1 | TRBV18 | CASSPSRAGGSEAFF
TRBJ1-4 | TRBV6-6 | CASSSDRGVGKLFF
TRBJ1-5 | TRBV10-3 | CAISTQGLGSNQPQHF